Each of the 4 T cell receptor beta chains below was sequenced from the same sample in a study of cytomegalovirus exposure and HLA in healthy donors. Repertoires were generated with immunoSEQ multiplex PCR, while TCRdb's copy carries only in-frame clones and drops some. The profile shows 100,000 to 150,000 clones, about 96% of them singletons. The specimen sequenced was PBMCs. These TCRs come from a young man in good health and CMV-seronegative.

The chain joins TRBV19 to TRBJ2-7; D gene ambiguous. Per the germline V gene, CDR1 is LNHDA and CDR2 is SQIVND (reference sequence). The V gene lost 5 bases and the J gene lost 2 bases, with 10 bases spanning the gap. The CDR3 is 13 residues long. The CDR3 DNA reads as TGTGCCAGTAGTGCGGCCCGTACCTACGAGCAGTACTTC. It codes for CASSAARTYEQYF.

V and J are TRBV19 and TRBJ2-7; D is unclear. This CDR3 is 14 amino acids long. The germline CDR1 and CDR2 sequences are LNHDA and SQIVND (reference sequence). Trimming removed 3 bases at V and 2 bases at J, with 11 bases between. The DNA for the CDR3 is TGTGCCAGTAGTATCAGGCTCCTGACCTACGAGCAGTACTTC. Its protein is CASSIRLLTYEQYF.

This clone was counted a single time. This sequence joins TRBV30 and TRBJ2-7; 8 bases line up with TRBD2. Germline V gene sequence: CDR1 GTSNPN, CDR2 SVGIG (reference sequence). Trimming at V came to 4 bases and at J to 7 bases, leaving 9 bases not matched to a gene. The CDR3 is 13 residues long. The CDR3, as DNA: TGTGCCTGGACCCCCCCGGGGGGGTATGAGCAGTACTTC. Its protein product is CAWTPPGGYEQYF.

The chain employs TRBV6-4 and TRBJ1-1, with 9 bases matching TRBD1. With V trimmed by 2 bases and J by 6 bases, 16 bases remained unmatched. The germline CDR1 and CDR2 sequences are MRHNA and SNTAGT. The CDR3 sequence is 18 residues long. CDR3 bases: TGTGCCAGCAGTGACCCCCGGGACAGGGTCTCTGAGGTTCCTGAAGCTTTCTTT. Protein sequence: CASSDPRDRVSEVPEAFF.